This T cell receptor (beta chain) was sequenced during a study of molecular identifiers for immune sequencing clone quantification. Study as a whole: Replicates involved a five-way split of RNA from around 20,000 or 100,000 naive CD8 cells, with sequencing of four. Study conclusions and caveats: Clones that had above 20 RNA copies took up over 97% of effector molecules but under 1% in naive cells.

Concerning this clonotype: Its antigen is currently unknown.

TCR libraries were built in bulk with a published protocol and specific TCR primers. TCRdb re-called the PCR reads through MiXCR, storing one row per CDR3 protein. The sample contains around 40,000 distinct CDR3 sequences, approximately 21% of which appear only once. Isolation of naive CD8 T cells was achieved by sorting on a CD8+CD4-CCR7+CD45RA+ phenotype. The V gene lost 7 bases and the J gene lost 0 bases, with 6 bases spanning the gap. CDR1 and CDR2 from the germline V gene are MDHEN and SYDVKM. This CDR3 contains 12 residues. The sequencing input was naive CD8+ T cells from blood, with Jurkat cell RNA spiked in. Noted subset: FACS-sorted CD8+CD4-CCR7+CD45RA+ naive T cells. V is TRBV28 and J is TRBJ1-1; D uncertain. This clonotype originated in a human donor in good health. Some libraries in this study had Jurkat cell RNA spiked in. As DNA, the CDR3 is TGTGCCAGCAAAACAGTGAACACTGAAGCTTTCTTT. Protein product: CASKTVNTEAFF.